This entry lists 4 T cell receptor beta chains sequenced from one sample in a study of immune evolution from preneoplasia to lung adenocarcinoma. Sequencing was performed with immunoSEQ multiplex PCR; in TCRdb, only in-frame clones are kept and a portion is missing. Found here are 4,000 to 6,000 clones, around 77% of them singletons; the top ten hold more than 14%. The sample consisted of FFPE normal lung tissue adjacent to the tumor. All receptors derive from a person between 50 and 69 years old with lung adenocarcinoma.

In this sample, this clone is medium-sized (0.01 to 0.1%). The gene calls are TRBV29-1 and TRBJ2-1, with D possibly matching TRBD1 (5 bases). V lost 0 bases and J lost 4, with 16 bases in between. CDR3 length: 16 amino acids. CDR1 is SQVTM, CDR2 ANQGSEA, per germline. The chain's CDR3 is CSVEDPGRRTYNEQFF. DNA for the CDR3: TGCAGCGTTGAAGACCCCGGGCGCCGGACATACAATGAGCAGTTCTTC.

In DNA form, the CDR3 reads TGTGCCAGCAGCGTAGGACCCACAGCACTGAGTGCTTTCTTT. Translating gives CASSVGPTALSAFF. J is TRBJ1-1 and V is TRBV9; D gene ambiguous. In germline, CDR1 is SGDLS, CDR2 YYNGEE. CDR3 length equals 14 residues. V gave up 0 bases and J gave up 11 bases, with 17 bases separating them.

This clone has only one observation. The genes are TRBV2 and TRBJ2-3, with 10 nucleotides matching TRBD1. Germline V gene data show CDR1 as SNHLY and CDR2 as FYNNEI. The CDR3 extends over 15 amino acids. V shed 5 bases and J 6 bases; nucleotides not matched to a gene: 8. The CDR3 sequence: CASSLDRGDSDTQYF. Here the CDR3 DNA reads TGTGCCAGCAGTCTGGACAGGGGGGATTCGGATACGCAGTATTTT.

This chain links TRBV21-1 with TRBJ1-2. TRBV21-1 has pseudogene status. This CDR3 is built from 14 residues. The CDR3 loop is CATDLGEDTTGYTF. The CDR3 bases are TGTGCTACCGACCTCGGGGAGGACACTACGGGCTACACCTTC.